This entry features one T cell receptor beta chain sequence. Antigen unknown. Repertoires were generated with immunoSEQ multiplex PCR, while TCRdb's copy carries only in-frame clones and drops some. Of some 80,000 clones listed, about nine tenths are singletons. This sample was taken from a study of T cell responses to AZD1222 COVID-19 vaccine. The V end was cut by 9 bases, the J end by 5 bases, with 13 bases between. This CDR3 spans 12 amino acids. Per the germline V gene, CDR1 is MNHEY and CDR2 is SVGAGI. Points from the study as a whole: White British donors predominated, females outnumbered males, and clonal diversity was possibly underestimated. Spike-wide vaccine-associated CD4 TCRs dominated at 160-218 and 743-854.

The TCR was taken from an adult in good health. The V call is TRBV6-5, the J call TRBJ1-1; tentative D call: TRBD1 (5 bases). Material: peripheral blood, obtained on day 0 of AZD1222 vaccination. CDR3: CASWTSRTEAFF. The CDR3 bases are TGTGCCAGTTGGACATCCCGAACTGAAGCTTTCTTT.